The next 15 T cell receptor beta chains were all read from a single sample in a study of T cell repertoires and HLA-DP antigens. The antigens of these receptors remain unknown. Clones were sequenced by immunoSEQ multiplex PCR, and TCRdb holds only the in-frame ones, with some missing. Here the sample spans approximately 100,000 clones, about 89% being singletons. Sequenced sample: CD4+ T cells from PBMCs. These TCRs come from a man aged 45 to 65 in good health and CMV-seronegative.

V is TRBV7-2 and J is TRBJ2-2; no reliable D call. Between the trimmed V and J ends, which lost 0 bases and 4 bases, there was a span of 12 bases. Germline CDR1 and CDR2: SGHTA and FQGNSA. This CDR3 contains 16 residues. The CDR3 region has the DNA TGTGCCAGCAGCTTAGCAGGGATGCAACTCACCGGGGAGCTGTTTTTT. Translation: CASSLAGMQLTGELFF.

This chain joins TRBV28 and TRBJ1-1, with D possibly matching TRBD1 (5 bases). The germline V and J ends were trimmed by 6 bases and 1 base, with 15 bases remaining between them. Germline V gene sequence: CDR1 MDHEN, CDR2 SYDVKM. The CDR3 length is 15 residues. Here the CDR3 DNA reads TGTGCCAGCAGCCTCCCGGGGCAATCGAACACTGAAGCTTTCTTT. Translating gives CASSLPGQSNTEAFF.

The chain employs TRBV4-2 and TRBJ2-1; TRBD2 aligns across 14 bases. Germline V gene sequence: CDR1 LGHNA, CDR2 YNFKEQ. The CDR3 runs to 14 residues. The junction had 2 bases not matched to a gene; V was cut back by 0 bases and J by 13 bases. DNA for the CDR3: TGTGCCAGCAGCCAAGAGGGACTAGCGGGGGATCAGTTCTTC. Its protein product is CASSQEGLAGDQFF.

V gene TRBV18 combines with J gene TRBJ1-6; 7 positions agree with TRBD1. Germline loops: CDR1 KGHSH, CDR2 LQKENI. This CDR3 has 15 residues. V shed 3 bases, J shed 6 bases, and the junction held 5 bases outside the gene matches. CDR3 region: CASSPEQGINSPLHF. As DNA, the CDR3 is TGTGCCAGCTCACCTGAACAGGGGATTAATTCACCCCTCCACTTT. Complete variable domain (other parts from reference TRBV18 and TRBJ1-6): NAGVMQNPRHLVRRRGQEARLRCSPMKGHSHVYWYRQLPEEGLKFMVYLQKENIIDESGMPKERFSAEFPKEGPSILRIQQVVRGDSAAYFCASSPEQGINSPLHFGNGTRLTVT.

This CDR3 reads CASSPQRAYNEQFF. Written as DNA, the CDR3 is TGTGCCAGCAGCCCCCAGAGGGCCTACAATGAGCAGTTCTTC. The gene calls are TRBV11-2 and TRBJ2-1; perhaps TRBD2 as D (5 bases). The germline V gene has CDR1 SGHAT and CDR2 FQNNGV. The CDR3 length is 14 residues. V lost 5 bases and J 2 bases, leaving 10 bases between the germline ends.

CDR3 in DNA: TGTGCCAGCAGTAAGACAGGGGGCCAATACAATGAGCAGTTCTTC. Amino acid sequence: CASSKTGGQYNEQFF. The chain employs TRBV6-6 and TRBJ2-1; 10 positions agree with TRBD1. Germline CDR1 is MNHNY and CDR2 is SVGAGI (reference sequence). There are 15 residues in the CDR3. J gave up 4 bases and V 5 bases, and 5 bases lay outside the gene matches.

The chain has TRBV4-3 and TRBJ1-2; D not certain. Trimming left V 0 bases short and J 7 bases short, with 18 bases between. Germline-derived CDR1 and CDR2 are LGHNA and YSLEER. This CDR3 is 16 amino acids long. The CDR3 region has the DNA TGCGCCAGCAGCCAAGATCAAAGGTACGGCGCGGGTGGCTACACCTTC. As protein: CASSQDQRYGAGGYTF.

This chain connects TRBV30 to TRBJ1-3, with D uncertain. The CDR3 is 15 amino acids. Germline CDR1 reads GTSNPN; CDR2 reads SVGIG (reference sequence). V shed 1 base and J shed 4 bases, with 14 bases lying between them. CDR3 loop: CAWSGIFAGGNTIYF. The CDR3 coding sequence is TGTGCCTGGAGTGGTATCTTCGCGGGGGGAAACACCATATATTTT.

The chain has TRBV20-1 and TRBJ2-1; D unclear. The CDR3 is made up of 11 amino acids. Between the trimmed V and J ends, which lost 3 bases and 4 bases, there was a span of 4 bases. Germline loops: CDR1 DFQATT, CDR2 SNEGSKA (reference sequence). The CDR3 DNA follows: TGCAGTGCTAGCGGTTACAATGAGCAGTTCTTC. This codes for CSASGYNEQFF.

V and J are TRBV7-8 and TRBJ2-5; weak D call: TRBD2 (6 bases). In germline, CDR1 is SGHVS, CDR2 FQNEAQ. Trimming shortened V by 0 bases and J by 4 bases, and 12 bases separated the two germline ends. The CDR3 extends over 15 amino acids. CDR3: CASSLASRERETQYF. The CDR3 region has the DNA TGTGCCAGCAGCTTAGCGTCACGGGAGAGAGAGACCCAGTACTTC. The full variable domain, rest sourced from reference TRBV7-8 and TRBJ2-5, is GAGVSQSPRYKVAKRGQDVALRCDPISGHVSLFWYQQALGQGPEFLTYFQNEAQLDKSGLPSDRFFAERPEGSVSTLKIQRTQQEDSAVYLCASSLASRERETQYFGPGTRLLVL.

The CDR3: CASSPDYTDTQYF. CDR3 nucleotide sequence: TGTGCCAGCAGCCCCGACTACACAGATACGCAGTATTTT. The chain uses TRBV5-4 and TRBJ2-3; D is perhaps TRBD2 (5 bases). Trimming left V 4 bases short and J 2 bases short, with 8 bases between. The length of the CDR3 is 13 residues. Germline V CDR1 and CDR2: SGHNT, YYREEE (reference sequence).

The chain couples TRBV19 to TRBJ1-4; D may be TRBD1 (5 bases). V gave up 1 base and J gave up 7 bases, with 10 bases separating them. In germline, CDR1 is LNHDA, CDR2 SQIVND (reference sequence). CDR3 length: 14 residues. The CDR3 DNA follows: TGTGCCAGTAGTATAGGAACGGGGCCTGAAAAACTGTTTTTT. Its protein product is CASSIGTGPEKLFF. Complete variable domain (other parts from reference TRBV19 and TRBJ1-4): DGGITQSPKYLFRKEGQNVTLSCEQNLNHDAMYWYRQDPGQGLRLIYYSQIVNDFQKGDIAEGYSVSREKKESFPLTVTSAQKNPTAFYLCASSIGTGPEKLFFGSGTQLSVL.

The chain uses TRBV5-1 and TRBJ2-5; no definite D call. Germline-derived CDR1 and CDR2 are SGHRS and YFSETQ. The V and J ends lost 4 bases and 3 bases respectively, with 13 bases between them. There are 14 residues in the CDR3. In DNA, the CDR3 is TGCGCCAGCAGCAGAGCCCCGCCCGAAGAGACCCAGTACTTC. It encodes CASSRAPPEETQYF.

This clone was seen more than once but under ten times. The chain has TRBV7-2 and TRBJ2-3; D is ambiguous. CDR1 and CDR2 (germline): SGHTA, FQGNSA. V was shortened by 1 base and J by 3 bases, with 5 bases between the two germline ends. CDR3 length equals 13 residues. The DNA of the CDR3 is TGTGCCAGCAGCTTAGATCGAACAGATACGCAGTATTTT. This codes for CASSLDRTDTQYF.

The CDR3 region has the DNA TGTGCCTGGAGTAGGGAGGGGGCCGGAGCTTTCTTT. Translating it yields CAWSREGAGAFF. The chain recombines TRBV30 with TRBJ1-1; TRBD1 matches 7 bases. The V segment lost 2 bases and the J segment 10 bases; nucleotides outside the gene matches: 7. The CDR3 consists of 12 residues. From germline, CDR1 is GTSNPN and CDR2 SVGIG (reference sequence). Using reference TRBV30 and TRBJ1-1 for the parts outside the CDR3, the full variable domain is SQTIHQWPATLVQPVGSPLSLECTVEGTSNPNLYWYRQAAGRGLQLLFYSVGIGQISSEVPQNLSASRPQDRQFILSSKKLLLSDSGFYLCAWSREGAGAFFGQGTRLTVV.